A single sample is the source of the 16 T cell receptor beta chains below, sequenced in a study of tumor-infiltrating lymphocytes in primary liver carcinoma. Both RNA and DNA were isolated together from roughly 20-30 mg of bulk tissue that had not been sorted. With a constant-region primer, TCR beta cDNA was made from 400 to 550 ng of total RNA. Employing slightly modified ARM-PCR, three nested multiplex PCR rounds were run, and these gave rise to the TCR beta libraries. Researchers ran the first two PCR rounds for ten to eleven cycles each with TRBV1-TRBV30 forward primers and a C-beta reverse primer. TCRdb re-called the multiplex PCR reads with MiXCR, one entry per CDR3 protein. The data contain 35,000 to 45,000 distinct CDR3 sequences, roughly 80% of them singletons. Sequencing was carried out using tumor-adjacent normal liver tissue. All receptors derive from a woman younger than 45 with primary liver carcinoma and hepatitis B virus infection.

The V and J genes are TRBV24-1 and TRBJ1-1; 7 nucleotides line up with TRBD1. This CDR3 is built from 14 residues. Germline V lookup: CDR1 KGHDR, CDR2 SFDVKD. V shed 2 bases, J shed 10 bases, and the junction held 9 bases outside the gene matches. The CDR3 protein is CATSDYLQGVGAFF. The CDR3 bases are TGTGCCACCAGTGATTATCTCCAGGGGGTAGGAGCTTTCTTT.

About this clonotype itself: One junction end does not reproduce the germline sequence, and a read error may be involved. This chain joins TRBV11-2 and TRBJ2-1, with 8 bases matching TRBD1. Germline V gives CDR1 SGHAT, CDR2 FQNNGV. The CDR3 is 15 residues long. The CDR3 loop is CVSNGQGGAYNEQFF. Written as DNA, the CDR3 is TGTGTCAGCAACGGACAGGGTGGAGCCTACAATGAGCAGTTCTTC.

This sequence joins TRBV6-2 or TRBV6-3 and TRBJ2-5; a possible D gene is TRBD1 (7 bases). The CDR3 consists of 16 residues. Germline CDR1 reads MNHEY; CDR2 reads SVGEGT. Trimming took 6 bases from V and 5 from J, leaving 22 bases between them. In DNA, the CDR3 is TGTGCCAGCAGCATCCTACCCTGGACAGGAGGGGAGACCCAGTACTTC. Translated: CASSILPWTGGETQYF.

Regarding this clonotype: At one boundary the junction diverges from the germline segment, which might be a read error. The genes are TRBV5-1 and TRBJ2-1; possible D gene TRBD2, 6 bases. This CDR3 comprises 15 residues. Looked up from germline, CDR1 is SGHRS and CDR2 is YFSETQ. CDR3 loop: CTSSLGRGKDNEQFF. As DNA, the CDR3 is TGCACCAGCAGCTTGGGACGCGGGAAAGACAATGAGCAGTTCTTC.

A note on this clonotype: This could be a read error, since a much larger clone is one nucleotide away. The chain couples TRBV29-1 to TRBJ2-1; 7 nucleotides align to TRBD2. This CDR3 has 12 amino acids. Germline-derived CDR1 and CDR2 are SQVTM and ANQGSEA. This CDR3 reads CNVVGWEGRTFF. DNA for the CDR3: TGCAACGTCGTGGGGTGGGAGGGCCGAACGTTCTTC.

This clonotype has a single count. Because the CDR3's place on the DNA is in doubt, the DNA is left out and the CDR3 is given as listed by TCRdb. The CDR3 spells CASSLAGAGSCFF. The gene calls are TRBV11-2 and TRBJ2-2; the table gives TRBD1 as D, unverified against the DNA. Germline assignment: CDR1 SGHAT and CDR2 FQNNGV. The CDR3 extends over 13 residues, inclusive of both ends.

About this clonotype itself: The junction differs from germline at one of its ends, possibly a read error. The rearrangement joins TRBV29-1 to TRBJ1-2; no clear D. The CDR3 totals 11 residues. Germline V gene data show CDR1 as SQVTM and CDR2 as ANQGSEA. The chain's CDR3 is CSVAIWKGYTF. Written as DNA, the CDR3 is TGTAGCGTTGCGATATGGAAAGGCTACACCTTC.

The chain links TRBV7-9 to TRBJ2-6; D unclear. The CDR3 is made up of 15 amino acids. The germline CDR1 and CDR2 sequences are SEHNR and FQNEAQ (reference sequence). V lost 2 bases and J lost 13, with 18 bases in between. CDR3 protein: CASSLPQAGVNVLTF. The CDR3 bases are TGTGCCAGCAGCTTACCCCAGGCTGGGGTCAATGTCCTGACTTTC.

This clonotype was counted a single time. One end of the junction varies from germline; a read error may be responsible. The chain has TRBV5-8 and TRBJ1-5; tentatively, D is TRBD1 (5 bases). CDR1 and CDR2 from the germline V gene are SGHTS and YDEGEE. This CDR3 contains 13 residues. Written as DNA, the CDR3 is TGTTCCAGCAGCTTGAGTGGGGCTCAGTCCCAGCATTTT. Encoded protein: CSSSLSGAQSQHF.

The chain is built from TRBV11-2 and TRBJ1-5; maybe TRBD1 (5 bases). V lost 0 bases, J lost 12 bases, and 18 bases lay in between. Germline CDR1 reads SGHAT; CDR2 reads FQNNGV. The CDR3 length is 15 residues. The CDR3 sequence: CASSLDGTGFQCQHF. Written as DNA, the CDR3 is TGTGCCAGCAGCTTAGACGGAACAGGTTTTCAGTGCCAGCATTTT.

This clonotype appeared a single time. One end of the junction fails to match germline, which may point to a read error. V is TRBV7-9 and J is TRBJ1-5; possible D gene TRBD1, 6 bases. Germline V gene sequence: CDR1 SEHNR, CDR2 FQNEAQ (reference sequence). The CDR3 is 13 residues long. For the CDR3, the DNA is TGTGCCAGCAGGCTGGACAGAGCTCAGTCCCAGCATTTT. As protein: CASRLDRAQSQHF.

With respect to this clonotype: This is likely a read error, given that the CDR3 carries no conserved phenylalanine or tryptophan at its end. This chain links TRBV11-1 with TRBJ2-1; D not resolved. The germline V gene encodes CDR1 SGHAT and CDR2 FQDESV (reference sequence). The CDR3 covers 17 residues. V was pared by 0 bases and J by 7 bases, with 19 bases between. The CDR3 coding sequence is TGTGCCAGCAGCTTAGCAGCCCTGGTAGCAAGGTTAAATGAGCAGTTCCTC. It yields the protein CASSLAALVARLNEQFL.

This clonotype was seen only a few times. A clone one base away is much larger, so this may be a read error. Lacking the conserved final phenylalanine or tryptophan, this CDR3 likely reflects a read error. J is TRBJ2-7 and V is TRBV28; D gene uncertain. V lost 2 bases to trimming and J lost 5 bases, with 4 bases between them. The V gene's germline CDR1 is MDHEN and CDR2 SYDVKM. This CDR3 comprises 11 residues. Here the CDR3 reads CASSLRHEQYL. In DNA, the CDR3 is TGTGCCAGCAGTTTAAGACACGAGCAGTACCTC.

Turning to this clonotype: At one end the junction does not follow the germline gene, possibly because of a read error. The chain recombines TRBV6-5 with TRBJ2-7; 8 nucleotides match TRBD1. This CDR3 is 15 amino acids long. The germline V gene has CDR1 MNHEY and CDR2 SVGAGI. CDR3: CARSYFGQGLYEQYF. The CDR3 DNA reads TGTGCCAGAAGTTACTTTGGACAGGGACTCTACGAACAGTACTTC.

To note about this clonotype: One junction end does not reproduce the germline sequence, and a read error may be involved. The chain joins TRBV20-1 to TRBJ2-1; 12 bases agree with TRBD1. There are 16 residues in the CDR3. CDR1 DFQATT and CDR2 SNEGSKA come from the germline V gene (reference sequence). The CDR3 protein is CSGRDMGTGGPNEQFF. CDR3 DNA: TGCAGTGGTAGAGATATGGGGACAGGGGGCCCCAATGAGCAGTTCTTC.

This clonotype came up many times. The V call is TRBV28, the J call TRBJ2-7; 10 nucleotides align to TRBD1. Germline assignment: CDR1 MDHEN and CDR2 SYDVKM. The CDR3 is 13 residues long. The trim removed 4 bases at V and 6 bases at J, leaving 3 bases unmatched. CDR3 region: CASSSGQGIEQYF. DNA of the CDR3: TGTGCCAGCAGTTCGGGACAGGGGATCGAGCAGTACTTC.